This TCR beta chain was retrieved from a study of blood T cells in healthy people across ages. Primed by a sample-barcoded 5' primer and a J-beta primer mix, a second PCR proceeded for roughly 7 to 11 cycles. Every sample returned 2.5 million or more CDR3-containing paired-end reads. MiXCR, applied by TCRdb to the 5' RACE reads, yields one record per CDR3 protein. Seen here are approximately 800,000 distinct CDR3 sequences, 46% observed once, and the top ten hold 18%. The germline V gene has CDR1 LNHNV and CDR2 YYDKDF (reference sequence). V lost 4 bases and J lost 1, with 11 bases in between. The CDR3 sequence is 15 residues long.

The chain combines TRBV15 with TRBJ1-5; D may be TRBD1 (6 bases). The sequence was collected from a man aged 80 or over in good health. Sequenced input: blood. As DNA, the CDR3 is TGTGCCACCAGCATAACAGGGTTGAGCAATCAGCCCCAGCATTTT. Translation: CATSITGLSNQPQHF.